In this sample, the clone carrying this T cell receptor beta chain turned up a few times. This CDR3 is 15 amino acids long. V lost 0 bases and J lost 1, with 9 bases in between. Per the germline V gene, CDR1 is MNHEY and CDR2 is SVGAGI. The sample comes from a study of blood T cell repertoires in COVID-19. Study as a whole: PBMCs, B-cell-depleted T cells, or T cells were the source of the cDNA or gDNA that made up the material.

Measured with immunoSEQ multiplex PCR; TCRdb has only the in-frame clones, and not every one. The repertoire holds under 300,000 clones, with under 90% as singletons. The source material was peripheral blood. The chain carries TRBV6-5 and TRBJ1-1; D is ambiguous. This TCR came from a woman aged 50 to 65 who had recovered from COVID-19. The CDR3 DNA follows: TGTGCCAGCAGTTACTCGGCGACAAGGAACACTGAAGCTTTCTTT. This gives the protein CASSYSATRNTEAFF.